These 4 T cell receptor beta chains originate from one sample sequenced in a study of molecular identifiers for immune sequencing clone quantification. Via MiXCR, TCRdb re-called the PCR reads, giving one row per CDR3 protein. The table has 300,000 to 350,000 distinct CDR3 sequences, about a fifth seen once. Source material: naive CD8+ T cells from blood, with Jurkat cell RNA spiked in. Subset here: FACS-sorted CD8+CD4-CCR7+CD45RA+ naive T cells. The receptor set was obtained from a human donor in good health. Some libraries in this study had Jurkat cell RNA spiked in.

This clonotype was observed a few times. This CDR3 is CASSLSFAGELFF. The CDR3 region has the DNA TGTGCCAGCAGCCTTTCGTTTGCCGGGGAGCTGTTTTTT. The chain employs TRBV6-2 or TRBV6-3 and TRBJ2-2; no clear D. Germline loops: CDR1 MNHEY, CDR2 SVGEGT. V was clipped by 6 bases and J by 6 bases, with 11 bases between them. The CDR3 has 13 amino acids.

This clonotype was seen ten or more times. The chain joins TRBV12-5 to TRBJ1-5; 8 nucleotides align to TRBD1. With V trimmed by 1 base and J by 7 bases, 3 bases remained unmatched. The V gene's germline CDR1 is LGHNT and CDR2 FRNRAP. This CDR3 has 14 amino acids. The CDR3 DNA reads as TGTGCTAGTGGTTTGGGACAGGGGTGGCAGCCCCAGCATTTT. This sequence encodes CASGLGQGWQPQHF.

Points on this clonotype: At one end the junction does not follow the germline gene, possibly because of a read error. The chain couples TRBV14 to TRBJ2-7; 10 positions match TRBD1. From germline, CDR1 is SGHDN and CDR2 FVKESK. The CDR3 extends over 17 amino acids. The CDR3 nucleotides read TGTGCCAACAGCCAAGATCCTCGGGACAGGGGTTCCTACGAGCAGTACTTC. Protein: CANSQDPRDRGSYEQYF.

This clonotype was counted at least ten times. The chain combines TRBV4-3 with TRBJ2-3, with 7 bases that match TRBD2. The CDR3 runs 14 residues. Germline CDR1 and CDR2: LGHNA and YSLEER. Here the CDR3 DNA reads TGCGGCGAGGGAGCGGGGAACGGCACAGATACGCAGTATTTT. This gives the protein CGEGAGNGTDTQYF.